A selection of T cell receptor beta chains follows, all from one sample in a study of cytomegalovirus exposure and HLA in healthy donors. The method was immunoSEQ multiplex PCR; TCRdb's version includes in-frame clones alone and lacks a portion of them. Here the sample spans about 180,000 clones, roughly 78% being singletons. The sequenced sample consisted of PBMCs. The receptors here all came from a woman between 35 and 50 years old in good health and CMV-seronegative. The CDR3 runs from the conserved cysteine through the conserved F or W. The D gene is left open where the match is weak. The size field is filled for only some rows; it gives once, few, many or a size class.

J: TRBJ1-3
size: once
D: NA
V: TRBV2
CDR3: CASSAKRDKGNTIYF
DNA: TGTGCCAGCAGTGCTAAACGGGACAAAGGAAACACCATATATTTT

J: TRBJ1-1
size: NA
D: TRBD1
V: TRBV27
CDR3: CASSSLTGTGMNTEAFF
DNA: TGTGCCAGCAGTTCGCTTACCGGGACAGGGATGAACACTGAAGCTTTCTTT

J: TRBJ1-1
size: few
D: NA
V: TRBV30
CDR3: CAWRAGLNTEAFF
DNA: TGTGCCTGGAGGGCAGGGTTGAACACTGAAGCTTTCTTT

J: TRBJ1-2
size: NA
D: TRBD1
V: TRBV5-1
CDR3: CASSSGTAGSPRRF
DNA: TGCGCCAGCAGCTCCGGGACAGCGGGTTCCCCCCGCCGCTTC

J: TRBJ2-2
size: once
D: TRBD1
V: TRBV27
CDR3: CASSGTGDDGELFF
DNA: TGTGCCAGCAGTGGGACAGGGGACGACGGGGAGCTGTTTTTT

J: TRBJ2-2
size: NA
D: NA
V: TRBV6-1
CDR3: CASNYQGWTGELFF
DNA: TGTGCCAGCAATTATCAGGGATGGACCGGGGAGCTGTTTTTT

J: TRBJ1-6
size: NA
D: NA
V: TRBV19
CDR3: CASSIRQESSYNSPLHF
DNA: TGTGCCAGTAGTATAAGACAGGAGAGCTCCTATAATTCACCCCTCCACTTT

J: TRBJ1-1
size: few
D: NA
V: TRBV5-4
CDR3: CASSLDTNMNTEAFF
DNA: TGTGCCAGCAGCTTGGATACTAACATGAACACTGAAGCTTTCTTT

J: TRBJ1-6
size: NA
D: NA
V: TRBV19
CDR3: CASSSQTKPYNSPLHF
DNA: TGTGCCAGTAGTTCTCAGACAAAGCCCTATAATTCACCCCTCCACTTT

J: TRBJ2-3
size: NA
D: TRBD1
V: TRBV30
CDR3: CAWSRTGASTDTQYF
DNA: TGTGCCTGGAGTAGGACAGGGGCCAGCACAGATACGCAGTATTTT

J: TRBJ2-7
size: NA
D: NA
V: TRBV30
CDR3: CAFDYLYEQYF
DNA: TGTGCCTTTGACTACCTCTACGAGCAGTACTTC

J: TRBJ2-1
size: NA
D: TRBD2
V: TRBV2
CDR3: CACRGGAENEQFF
DNA: TGTGCCTGTCGCGGGGGGGCCGAAAATGAGCAGTTCTTC

J: TRBJ2-5
size: once
D: TRBD2
V: TRBV15
CDR3: CATSRDNRLAGVRYQETQYF
DNA: TGTGCCACCAGCAGAGACAACAGACTAGCGGGAGTTAGGTACCAAGAGACCCAGTACTTC

J: TRBJ2-1
size: NA
D: NA
V: TRBV25-1
CDR3: CASSDLFGNEQFF
DNA: TGTGCCAGCAGTGATCTATTCGGCAATGAGCAGTTCTTC

J: TRBJ2-1
size: NA
D: TRBD1
V: TRBV5-1
CDR3: CASSFRQGVGNEQFF
DNA: TGCGCCAGCAGCTTTAGACAGGGCGTGGGCAATGAGCAGTTCTTC

J: TRBJ1-1
size: NA
D: NA
V: TRBV5-1
CDR3: CASSLNLGLNTEAFF
DNA: TGCGCCAGCAGCTTGAATCTGGGCTTAAACACTGAAGCTTTCTTT

J: TRBJ1-2
size: NA
D: TRBD1
V: TRBV19
CDR3: CASSLRDRWFYGYTF
DNA: TGTGCCAGTAGTCTACGGGACAGGTGGTTCTATGGCTACACCTTC

J: TRBJ2-1
size: NA
D: TRBD1
V: TRBV5-5
CDR3: CASTRVQGRNEQFF
DNA: TGTGCCAGCACAAGGGTACAGGGGCGGAATGAGCAGTTCTTC

J: TRBJ1-1
size: NA
D: TRBD1
V: TRBV6-5
CDR3: CASRQGASTEAFF
DNA: TGTGCCAGCAGACAGGGGGCGTCCACTGAAGCTTTCTTT

J: TRBJ1-1
size: NA
D: TRBD1
V: TRBV2
CDR3: CASSFTQGAAEAFF
DNA: TGTGCCAGCAGTTTTACGCAGGGGGCCGCTGAAGCTTTCTTT

J: TRBJ2-5
size: NA
D: NA
V: TRBV5-1
CDR3: CASSLQETQYF
DNA: TGCGCCAGCAGCCTGCAAGAGACCCAGTACTTC

J: TRBJ2-1
size: NA
D: TRBD1
V: TRBV7-9
CDR3: CASSSTGTGYDEQFF
DNA: TGTGCCAGCAGCTCCACCGGGACAGGCTACGATGAGCAGTTCTTC

J: TRBJ1-1
size: NA
D: TRBD1
V: TRBV2
CDR3: CGTPGGTEAFF
DNA: TGTGGAACCCCAGGGGGCACTGAAGCTTTCTTT

J: TRBJ2-7
size: few
D: TRBD2
V: TRBV5-1
CDR3: CASSGLAGPKQYF
DNA: TGCGCCAGCAGCGGGCTAGCGGGGCCCAAGCAGTACTTC

J: TRBJ1-6
size: NA
D: TRBD1
V: TRBV25-1
CDR3: CASSEPTGGSFGSPLHF
DNA: TGTGCCAGCAGTGAACCGACAGGGGGCTCCTTTGGTTCACCCCTCCACTTT

J: TRBJ1-2
size: NA
D: TRBD1
V: TRBV5-8
CDR3: CASSPWTGGFIGYTF
DNA: TGTGCCAGCAGCCCCTGGACAGGGGGCTTTATTGGCTACACCTTC

J: TRBJ2-1
size: NA
D: TRBD2
V: TRBV6-6
CDR3: CASSPLAGGYNEQFF
DNA: TGTGCCAGCAGCCCGCTAGCGGGGGGTTACAATGAGCAGTTCTTC

J: TRBJ2-1
size: NA
D: TRBD1
V: TRBV5-6
CDR3: CASSLPGQGADEQFF
DNA: TGTGCCAGCAGCTTGCCGGGACAGGGGGCAGATGAGCAGTTCTTC

J: TRBJ2-3
size: NA
D: TRBD2
V: TRBV7-2
CDR3: CASDLLGLAGGLFTDTQYF
DNA: TGTGCCAGCGACCTACTGGGCCTAGCGGGAGGGTTATTCACAGATACGCAGTATTTT

J: TRBJ2-1
size: NA
D: TRBD2
V: TRBV4-3
CDR3: CASSQVTSGGARVEQFF
DNA: TGCGCCAGCAGCCAAGTGACTAGCGGGGGGGCTCGGGTTGAGCAGTTCTTC

J: TRBJ2-3
size: NA
D: TRBD2
V: TRBV27
CDR3: CASSLGLAAGTDTQYF
DNA: TGTGCCAGCAGTTTGGGACTAGCGGCAGGCACAGATACGCAGTATTTT

J: TRBJ2-2
size: NA
D: NA
V: TRBV29-1
CDR3: CSVTVVGTGELFF
DNA: TGCAGCGTAACAGTAGTTGGCACCGGGGAGCTGTTTTTT

J: TRBJ1-1
size: few
D: NA
V: TRBV5-6
CDR3: CASSLAGRADTEAFF
DNA: TGTGCCAGCAGCTTGGCCGGCAGGGCAGACACTGAAGCTTTCTTT

J: TRBJ2-1
size: NA
D: NA
V: TRBV4-3
CDR3: CASSQGSSYNEQFF
DNA: TGCGCCAGCAGCCAAGGGAGCTCCTACAATGAGCAGTTCTTC

J: TRBJ2-2
size: NA
D: TRBD2
V: TRBV28
CDR3: CASSSPSGSNTGELFF
DNA: TGTGCCAGCAGTTCCCCTAGCGGTTCGAACACCGGGGAGCTGTTTTTT

J: TRBJ1-1
size: NA
D: NA
V: TRBV7-9
CDR3: CASTPGNTEAFF
DNA: TGTGCCAGCACTCCGGGGAACACTGAAGCTTTCTTT

J: TRBJ1-1
size: NA
D: NA
V: TRBV9
CDR3: CASSVAPDRLNTEAFF
DNA: TGTGCCAGCAGCGTAGCCCCGGACAGATTGAACACTGAAGCTTTCTTT

J: TRBJ1-4
size: NA
D: TRBD1
V: TRBV7-2
CDR3: CASSLDGRGATNEKLFF
DNA: TGTGCCAGCAGCTTAGACGGCAGGGGGGCAACTAATGAAAAACTGTTTTTT

J: TRBJ1-2
size: NA
D: TRBD1
V: TRBV27
CDR3: CASSLPGGYGYTF
DNA: TGTGCCAGCAGTTTGCCAGGGGGCTACGGCTACACCTTC

J: TRBJ1-1
size: few
D: NA
V: TRBV2
CDR3: CASIRLGNTEAFF
DNA: TGTGCCAGCATTAGACTCGGAAACACTGAAGCTTTCTTT

J: TRBJ2-7
size: NA
D: NA
V: TRBV21-1
CDR3: CASSRALGQYHEQYF
DNA: TGTGCCAGCAGCAGGGCCCTGGGACAATACCACGAGCAGTACTTC

J: TRBJ2-5
size: NA
D: TRBD2
V: TRBV7-8
CDR3: CASSFAPGLAGETQYF
DNA: TGTGCCAGCAGCTTCGCCCCGGGACTAGCGGGAGAGACCCAGTACTTC

J: TRBJ2-2
size: NA
D: NA
V: TRBV30
CDR3: CAWRGPAGLTGELFF
DNA: TGTGCCTGGAGGGGACCCGCGGGACTCACCGGGGAGCTGTTTTTT

J: TRBJ1-1
size: once
D: TRBD1
V: TRBV2
CDR3: CASSVDQGATEAFF
DNA: TGTGCCAGCAGTGTTGATCAGGGGGCGACTGAAGCTTTCTTT

J: TRBJ2-7
size: NA
D: NA
V: TRBV7-8
CDR3: CASSATPYEQYF
DNA: TGTGCCAGCAGCGCGACTCCCTACGAGCAGTACTTC

J: TRBJ1-4
size: few
D: NA
V: TRBV5-1
CDR3: CASSLSQGSARNEKLFF
DNA: TGCGCCAGCAGCTTGTCCCAGGGGAGTGCCAGAAACGAAAAACTGTTTTTT

J: TRBJ2-2
size: NA
D: NA
V: TRBV10-3
CDR3: CAINSGSTGELFF
DNA: TGTGCCATCAACTCAGGGTCCACCGGGGAGCTGTTTTTT

J: TRBJ2-7
size: NA
D: TRBD1
V: TRBV28
CDR3: CASSIGQGDAQYF
DNA: TGTGCCAGCAGTATAGGACAGGGGGATGCGCAGTACTTC